Each of the 17 T cell receptor beta chains below was sequenced from the same sample in a study of T cells in Graves' hyperthyroidism and ophthalmopathy (dated by TCRdb to the late 2010s). The receptor library was made with multiplex PCR. Sequencing took place on an Illumina HiSeq 2000. Amplification of TCR beta CDR3 regions was carried out from RNA transcripts. The first round of RT-PCR for the TCR CDR3 was performed with the HTBI primer set and the Qiagen OneStep RT-PCR kit. Using fastp trimming at Q25 and MiXCR clonotype assembly, TCRdb reanalyzed the public sequencing data and kept in-frame beta chains. Each entry is one CDR3 protein sequence, shown with its most common DNA and genes. This sample is represented by hundreds of thousands of distinct CDR3 sequences; approximately 13% of them were singletons. The ten largest make up less than 10% of the sample. Sequenced: blood. The receptors were gathered from a young woman with Graves' hyperthyroidism.

In its sample, this clonotype was seen many times. The chain recombines TRBV2 with TRBJ1-2, with D hard to call. Looked up from germline, CDR1 is SNHLY and CDR2 is FYNNEI. V lost 3 bases and J lost 3, with 8 bases in between. The CDR3 runs to 13 residues. The CDR3 coding sequence is TGTGCCAGCAGTGAGGAGGGAGACTATGGCTACACCTTC. Translation: CASSEEGDYGYTF.

This clonotype appeared many times. This rearrangement joins TRBV7-9 to TRBJ2-7, with D perhaps TRBD2 (6 bases). V gave up 7 bases and J gave up 3 bases, with 16 bases separating them. The germline V gene encodes CDR1 SEHNR and CDR2 FQNEAQ (reference sequence). This CDR3 is built from 14 residues. The CDR3 loop reads CASTSGGVNYEQYF. CDR3 nucleotide sequence: TGTGCCAGCACCTCCGGAGGGGTGAACTACGAGCAGTACTTC.

At least ten counts were recorded for this clonotype. The gene calls are TRBV19 and TRBJ2-7; the match to TRBD2 covers 10 bases. The CDR3 has 16 amino acids. The germline gives CDR1 LNHDA, CDR2 SQIVND (reference sequence). V trimming: 5 bases; J trimming: 5 bases; junction bases outside the gene matches: 12. The CDR3 region has the DNA TGTGCCAGTAGTGTCACAAATCTAGCGGGAGAAAACGAGCAGTACTTC. Its translation is CASSVTNLAGENEQYF. Drawing the rest from reference TRBV19 and TRBJ2-7, the complete variable domain is DGGITQSPKYLFRKEGQNVTLSCEQNLNHDAMYWYRQDPGQGLRLIYYSQIVNDFQKGDIAEGYSVSREKKESFPLTVTSAQKNPTAFYLCASSVTNLAGENEQYFGPGTRLTVT.

This clonotype was picked up many times. The chain links TRBV6-1 to TRBJ2-7; 7 bases match TRBD1. Unmatched junction bases numbered 7, after V lost 6 bases and J lost 5 bases. The CDR3 runs 13 residues. Germline CDR1 is MNHNS and CDR2 is SASEGT. CDR3 loop: CASSDRETNEQYF. The CDR3 bases are TGTGCCAGCAGCGACAGGGAAACCAACGAGCAGTACTTC.

The sample holds many counts of this clonotype. The DNA for the CDR3 is TGTGCCAGCAGTGAGGAAGGGCTAACAGAGACCCAGTACTTC. Its protein product is CASSEEGLTETQYF. The chain has TRBV2 and TRBJ2-5; D unclear. This CDR3 has 14 amino acids. Per germline, CDR1 SNHLY and CDR2 FYNNEI. With 3 bases removed from V and 4 bases from J, the gap between germline ends came to 12 bases.

This clonotype appeared many times. The chain joins TRBV10-3 to TRBJ2-1; D remains ambiguous. Trimming took off 2 bases at V and 5 bases at J, with 13 bases between the two ends. Germline CDR1 ENHRY, CDR2 SYGVKD. The CDR3 has 15 residues. CDR3 nucleotide sequence: TGTGCCATCAGTGAGAGGGTTAAGGCAAACAATGAGCAGTTCTTC. It translates to CAISERVKANNEQFF.

This clonotype was seen at least ten times. This chain joins TRBV2 and TRBJ2-1, with 12 positions matching TRBD2. From germline, CDR1 is SNHLY and CDR2 FYNNEI. With 2 bases clipped from V and 6 bases from J, the junction kept 11 bases outside the gene matches. This CDR3 comprises 18 residues. CDR3 protein: CASSESPKTSGRGNEQFF. In DNA form, the CDR3 reads TGTGCCAGCAGTGAATCCCCAAAGACTAGCGGGAGAGGCAATGAGCAGTTCTTC. Using reference TRBV2 and TRBJ2-1 for the parts outside the CDR3, the full variable domain is EPEVTQTPSHQVTQMGQEVILRCVPISNHLYFYWYRQILGQKVEFLVSFYNNEISEKSEIFDDQFSVERPDGSNFTLKIRSTKLEDSAMYFCASSESPKTSGRGNEQFFGPGTRLTVL.

This clonotype was counted a few times. The J gene is TRBJ2-5, the V gene TRBV4-3; possibly TRBD1 for D (6 bases). The length of the CDR3 is 15 residues. V was shortened by 4 bases and J by 0 bases, with 12 bases between the two germline ends. Germline-derived CDR1 and CDR2 are LGHNA and YSLEER. The CDR3 region has the DNA TGCGCCAGCAGCCGCGGACAGACGTACCAAGAGACCCAGTACTTC. Its protein product is CASSRGQTYQETQYF.

This chain links TRBV2 with TRBJ2-7, with D possibly being TRBD1 or TRBD2 (5 bases each). This CDR3 is 14 amino acids long. Trimming pared 6 bases from V and 2 bases from J, leaving 14 bases between. The germline CDR1 and CDR2 sequences are SNHLY and FYNNEI. CDR3 sequence: CASSQEGPPYEQYF. The CDR3 nucleotides read TGTGCCAGCAGCCAAGAGGGACCGCCCTACGAGCAGTACTTC.

The chain combines TRBV19 with TRBJ1-2; D is undetermined. V shed 11 bases and J shed 5 bases, with 3 bases lying between them. The length of the CDR3 is 8 residues. CDR1 is LNHDA, CDR2 SQIVND, per germline (reference sequence). The CDR3 bases are TGTGCCCTTTATGGCTACACCTTC. Protein: CALYGYTF.

This clonotype appeared many times. The chain joins TRBV5-8 to TRBJ2-2, with 7 bases identical to TRBD1. This CDR3 contains 15 residues. The germline gives CDR1 SGHTS, CDR2 YDEGEE. Unmatched junction bases numbered 7, after V lost 2 bases and J lost 6 bases. The CDR3 reads CASSFQTGIPGELFF. Written as DNA, the CDR3 is TGTGCCAGCAGCTTCCAGACAGGGATTCCCGGGGAGCTGTTTTTT.

This clonotype was recorded at least ten times. This rearrangement joins TRBV7-9 to TRBJ1-2; 9 nucleotides line up with TRBD1. V was clipped by 5 bases and J by 4 bases; unmatched bases: 8. CDR1 SEHNR and CDR2 FQNEAQ come from the germline V gene (reference sequence). This CDR3 is 15 amino acids long. CDR3 DNA sequence: TGTGCCAGCAGCACCTCGGACAGGGGTCTCTATGGCTACACCTTC. Amino acid sequence: CASSTSDRGLYGYTF.

As to this clonotype: A much larger clone lies a single base off, so this may be a read error. This chain uses TRBV28 with TRBJ1-2; D is possibly TRBD1 (5 bases). The CDR3 is 14 amino acids. CDR1 is MDHEN, CDR2 SYDVKM, per germline. CDR3 region: CASSEGRANYGHTF. The CDR3 DNA reads TGTGCCAGCAGTGAGGGACGGGCTAACTATGGCCACACCTTC.

This clonotype was picked up a small number of times. The chain recombines TRBV9 with TRBJ2-7, with 9 bases lining up with TRBD2. Trimming cost V 0 bases and J 4 bases; bases outside gene matches: 5. The CDR3 runs to 15 residues. Germline V CDR1 and CDR2: SGDLS, YYNGEE. CDR3 region: CASSVGERGVYEQYF. The CDR3 region has the DNA TGTGCCAGCAGCGTAGGAGAGCGGGGGGTTTACGAGCAGTACTTC.

This clonotype was counted ten times or more. This chain links TRBV3-1 with TRBJ1-1; a possible D gene is TRBD1 (6 bases). V was trimmed by 4 bases and J by 1 base, leaving 13 bases between them. Germline CDR1 LGHDT, CDR2 YNNKEL (reference sequence). CDR3 length: 15 residues. CDR3 sequence reads: CASSLTTGWNTEAFF. Written as DNA, the CDR3 is TGTGCCAGCAGCCTAACGACAGGTTGGAACACTGAAGCTTTCTTT.

This clonotype came up many times. The V call is TRBV7-6, the J call TRBJ2-5; D is perhaps TRBD1 or TRBD2 (5 bases each). CDR3 length: 16 amino acids. V was trimmed by 0 bases and J by 4 bases, leaving 15 bases between them. The germline V gene encodes CDR1 SGHVS and CDR2 FNYEAQ. CDR3 in DNA: TGTGCCAGCAGCTTAGCGTCGGGCCCGAGGGGAGAGACCCAGTACTTC. Translating gives CASSLASGPRGETQYF. Combining the CDR3 with reference TRBV7-6 and TRBJ2-5 gives the whole variable domain GAGVSQSPRYKVTKRGQDVALRCDPISGHVSLYWYRQALGQGPEFLTYFNYEAQQDKSGLPNDRFSAERPEGSISTLTIQRTEQRDSAMYRCASSLASGPRGETQYFGPGTRLLVL.

In its sample, this clonotype was seen a few times. The chain recombines TRBV6-2 or TRBV6-3 with TRBJ2-2; perhaps D is TRBD1 or TRBD2 (5 bases each). The germline V gene encodes CDR1 MNHEY and CDR2 SVGEGT. V lost 1 base to trimming and J lost 8 bases, with 11 bases between them. The CDR3 is 14 residues long. CDR3 bases: TGTGCCAGCAGTTACTGGACACGGGGTGGGGAGCTGTTTTTT. Amino acid sequence: CASSYWTRGGELFF.